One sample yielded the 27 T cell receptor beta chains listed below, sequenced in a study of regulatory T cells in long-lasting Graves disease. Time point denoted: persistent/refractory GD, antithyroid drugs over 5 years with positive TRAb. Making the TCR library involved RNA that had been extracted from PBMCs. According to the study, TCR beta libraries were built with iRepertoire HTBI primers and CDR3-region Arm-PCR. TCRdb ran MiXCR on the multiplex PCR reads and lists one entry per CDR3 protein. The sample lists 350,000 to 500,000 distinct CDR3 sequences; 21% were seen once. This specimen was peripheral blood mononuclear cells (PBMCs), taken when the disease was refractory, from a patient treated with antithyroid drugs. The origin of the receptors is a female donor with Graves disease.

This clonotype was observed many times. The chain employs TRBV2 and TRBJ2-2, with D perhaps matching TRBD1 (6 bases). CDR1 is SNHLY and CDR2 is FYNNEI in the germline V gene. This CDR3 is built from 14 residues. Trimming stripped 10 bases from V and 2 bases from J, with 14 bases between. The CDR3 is CAIQGQTNTGELFF. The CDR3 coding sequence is TGTGCCATACAGGGACAAACTAACACCGGGGAGCTGTTTTTT.

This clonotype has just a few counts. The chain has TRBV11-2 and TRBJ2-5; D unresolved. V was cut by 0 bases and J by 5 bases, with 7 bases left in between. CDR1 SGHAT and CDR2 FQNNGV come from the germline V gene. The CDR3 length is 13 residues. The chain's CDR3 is CASSLEHLETQYF. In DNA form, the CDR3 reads TGTGCCAGCAGCTTAGAGCACCTTGAGACCCAGTACTTC.

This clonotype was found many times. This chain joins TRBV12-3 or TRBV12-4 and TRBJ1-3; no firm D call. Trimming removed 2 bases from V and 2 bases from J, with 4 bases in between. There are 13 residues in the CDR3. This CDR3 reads CASSLTAGNTIYF. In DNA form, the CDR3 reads TGTGCCAGCAGTTTAACCGCTGGAAACACCATATATTTT.

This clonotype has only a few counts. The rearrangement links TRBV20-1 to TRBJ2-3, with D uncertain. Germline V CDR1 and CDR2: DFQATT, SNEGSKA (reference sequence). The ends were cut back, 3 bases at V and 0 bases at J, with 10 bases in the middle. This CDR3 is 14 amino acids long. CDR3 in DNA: TGCAGTGCTAGGGGTCAGACTAGCACAGATACGCAGTATTTT. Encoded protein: CSARGQTSTDTQYF.

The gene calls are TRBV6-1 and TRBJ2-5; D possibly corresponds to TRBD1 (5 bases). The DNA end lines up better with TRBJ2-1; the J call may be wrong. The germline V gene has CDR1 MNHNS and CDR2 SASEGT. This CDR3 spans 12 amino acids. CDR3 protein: CASSEEWGEQFF. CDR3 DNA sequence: TGTGCCAGCAGTGAAGAGTGGGGCGAGCAGTTCTTC.

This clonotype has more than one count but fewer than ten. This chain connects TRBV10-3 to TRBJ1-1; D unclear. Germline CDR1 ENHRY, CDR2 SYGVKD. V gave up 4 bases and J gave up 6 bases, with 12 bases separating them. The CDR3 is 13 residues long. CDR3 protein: CAISGGGSPEAFF. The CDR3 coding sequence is TGTGCCATCAGTGGAGGAGGGTCCCCTGAAGCTTTCTTT.

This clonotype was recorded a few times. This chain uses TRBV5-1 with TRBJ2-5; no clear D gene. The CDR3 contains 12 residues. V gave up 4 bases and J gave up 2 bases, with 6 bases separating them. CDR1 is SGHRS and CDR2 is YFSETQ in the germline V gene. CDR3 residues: CASSILQETQYF. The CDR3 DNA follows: TGCGCCAGCAGCATTCTTCAAGAGACCCAGTACTTC.

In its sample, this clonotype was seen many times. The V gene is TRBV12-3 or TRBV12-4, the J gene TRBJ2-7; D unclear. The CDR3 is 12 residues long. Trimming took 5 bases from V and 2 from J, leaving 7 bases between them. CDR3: CASSGSTYEQYF. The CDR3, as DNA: TGTGCCAGCAGTGGGTCCACCTACGAGCAGTACTTC.

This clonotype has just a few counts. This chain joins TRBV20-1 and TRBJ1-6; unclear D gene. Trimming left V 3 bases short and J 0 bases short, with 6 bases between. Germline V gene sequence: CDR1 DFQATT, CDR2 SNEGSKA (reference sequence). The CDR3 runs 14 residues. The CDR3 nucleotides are TGCAGTGCTAGGGGTAGCTCCTATAATTCACCCCTCCACTTT. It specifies CSARGSSYNSPLHF.

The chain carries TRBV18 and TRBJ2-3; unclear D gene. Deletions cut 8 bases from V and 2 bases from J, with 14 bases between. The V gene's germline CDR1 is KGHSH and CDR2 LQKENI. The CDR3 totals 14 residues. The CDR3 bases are TGTGCCAGCACCCCCCTTCCAACCACAGATACGCAGTATTTT. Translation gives CASTPLPTTDTQYF.

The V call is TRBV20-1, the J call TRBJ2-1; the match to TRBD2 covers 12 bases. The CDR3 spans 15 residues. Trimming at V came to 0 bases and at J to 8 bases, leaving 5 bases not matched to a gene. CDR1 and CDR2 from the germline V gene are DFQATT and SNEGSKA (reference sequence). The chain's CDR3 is CSARELAGGIHEQFF. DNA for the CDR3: TGCAGTGCTAGAGAGCTAGCGGGAGGGATCCATGAGCAGTTCTTC.

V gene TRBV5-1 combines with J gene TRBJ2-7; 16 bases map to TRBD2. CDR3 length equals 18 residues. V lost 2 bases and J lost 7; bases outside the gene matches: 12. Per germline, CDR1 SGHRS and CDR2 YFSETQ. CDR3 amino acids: CASSFGQGLAGGPGEQYF. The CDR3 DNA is TGCGCCAGCAGCTTTGGACAGGGACTAGCGGGAGGGCCGGGTGAGCAGTACTTC. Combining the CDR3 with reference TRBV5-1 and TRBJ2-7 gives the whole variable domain KAGVTQTPRYLIKTRGQQVTLSCSPISGHRSVSWYQQTPGQGLQFLFEYFSETQRNKGNFPGRFSGRQFSNSRSEMNVSTLELGDSALYLCASSFGQGLAGGPGEQYFGPGTRLTVT.

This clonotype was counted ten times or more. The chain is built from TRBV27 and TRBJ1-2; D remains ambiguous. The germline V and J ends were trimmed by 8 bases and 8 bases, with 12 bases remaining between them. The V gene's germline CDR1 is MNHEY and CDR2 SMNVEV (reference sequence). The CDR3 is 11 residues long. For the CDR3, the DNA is TGTGCCAGCGGCCTGCCCGGGGGCTACACCTTC. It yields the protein CASGLPGGYTF.

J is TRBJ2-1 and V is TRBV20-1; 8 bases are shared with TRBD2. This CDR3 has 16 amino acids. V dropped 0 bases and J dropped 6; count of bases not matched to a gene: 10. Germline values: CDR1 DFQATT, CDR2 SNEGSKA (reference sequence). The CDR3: CSARDLGLEVGNEQFF. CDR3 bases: TGCAGTGCTAGAGATTTGGGACTAGAGGTAGGCAATGAGCAGTTCTTC.

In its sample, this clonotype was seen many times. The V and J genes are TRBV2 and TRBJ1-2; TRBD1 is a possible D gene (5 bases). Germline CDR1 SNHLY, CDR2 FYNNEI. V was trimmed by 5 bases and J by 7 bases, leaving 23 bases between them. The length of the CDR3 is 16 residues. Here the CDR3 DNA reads TGTGCCAGCAGTCCTACCCCCGGTTTGGGGGAGGGTGGCTACACCTTC. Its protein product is CASSPTPGLGEGGYTF. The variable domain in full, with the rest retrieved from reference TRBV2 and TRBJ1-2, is EPEVTQTPSHQVTQMGQEVILRCVPISNHLYFYWYRQILGQKVEFLVSFYNNEISEKSEIFDDQFSVERPDGSNFTLKIRSTKLEDSAMYFCASSPTPGLGEGGYTFGSGTRLTVV.

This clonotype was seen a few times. CDR3 nucleotides: TGCAGCGTTGAGGAGGGGAGCACCTACAATGAGCAGTTCTTC. Protein product: CSVEEGSTYNEQFF. The V gene is TRBV29-1, the J gene TRBJ2-1; D is possibly TRBD2 (6 bases). From germline, CDR1 is SQVTM and CDR2 ANQGSEA. The V and J ends lost 3 bases and 2 bases respectively, with 11 bases between them. This CDR3 has 14 residues.

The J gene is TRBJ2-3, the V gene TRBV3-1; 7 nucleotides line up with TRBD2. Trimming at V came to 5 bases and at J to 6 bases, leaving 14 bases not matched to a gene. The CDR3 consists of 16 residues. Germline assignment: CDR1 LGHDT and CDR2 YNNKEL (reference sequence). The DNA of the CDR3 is TGTGCCAGCAGCGGACGAGACCAAGCGCGGGGGGATACGCAGTATTTT. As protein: CASSGRDQARGDTQYF.

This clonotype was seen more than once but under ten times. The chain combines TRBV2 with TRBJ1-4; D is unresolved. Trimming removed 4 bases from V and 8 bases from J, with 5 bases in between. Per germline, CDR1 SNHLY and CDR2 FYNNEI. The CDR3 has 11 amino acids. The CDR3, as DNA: TGTGCCAGCAGTGTAAGCGAAAAACTGTTTTTT. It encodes CASSVSEKLFF.

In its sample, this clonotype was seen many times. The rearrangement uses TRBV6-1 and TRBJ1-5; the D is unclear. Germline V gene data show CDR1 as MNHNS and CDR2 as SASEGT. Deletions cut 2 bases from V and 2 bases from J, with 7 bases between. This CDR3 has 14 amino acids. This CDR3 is CASSELRGNQPQHF. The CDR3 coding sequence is TGTGCCAGCAGTGAACTAAGGGGCAATCAGCCCCAGCATTTT.

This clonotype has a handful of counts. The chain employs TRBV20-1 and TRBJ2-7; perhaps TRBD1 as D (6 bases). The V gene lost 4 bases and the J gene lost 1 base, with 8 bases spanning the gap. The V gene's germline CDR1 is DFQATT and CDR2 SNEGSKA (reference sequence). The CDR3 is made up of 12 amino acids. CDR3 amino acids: CSANGQSYEQYF. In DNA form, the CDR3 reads TGCAGTGCTAATGGACAGTCCTACGAGCAGTACTTC.

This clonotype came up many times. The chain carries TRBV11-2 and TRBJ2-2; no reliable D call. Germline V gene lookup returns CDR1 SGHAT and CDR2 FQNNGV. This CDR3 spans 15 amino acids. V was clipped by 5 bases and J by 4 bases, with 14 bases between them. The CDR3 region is CASSPGPLGTGELFF. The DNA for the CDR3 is TGTGCCAGCAGCCCCGGGCCTCTGGGCACCGGGGAGCTGTTTTTT.

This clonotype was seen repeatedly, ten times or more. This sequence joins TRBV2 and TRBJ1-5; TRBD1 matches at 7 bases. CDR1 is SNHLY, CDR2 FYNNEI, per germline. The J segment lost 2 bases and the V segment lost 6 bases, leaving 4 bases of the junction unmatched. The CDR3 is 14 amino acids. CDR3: CASRTGIGNQPQHF. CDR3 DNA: TGTGCCAGCAGGACAGGGATAGGCAATCAGCCCCAGCATTTT.

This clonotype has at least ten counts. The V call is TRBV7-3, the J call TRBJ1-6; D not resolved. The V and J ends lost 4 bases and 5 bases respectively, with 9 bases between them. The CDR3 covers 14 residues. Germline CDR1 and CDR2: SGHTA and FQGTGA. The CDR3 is CASSSQSNNSPLHF. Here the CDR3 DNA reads TGTGCCAGCAGCTCACAGTCAAATAATTCACCCCTCCACTTT.

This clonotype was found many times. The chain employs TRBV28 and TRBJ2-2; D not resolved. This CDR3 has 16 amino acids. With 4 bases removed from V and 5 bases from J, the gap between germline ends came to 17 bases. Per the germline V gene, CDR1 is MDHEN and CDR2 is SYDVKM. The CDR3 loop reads CASSSPFGRTTGELFF. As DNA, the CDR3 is TGTGCCAGCAGTTCACCCTTCGGCAGGACGACCGGGGAGCTGTTTTTT.

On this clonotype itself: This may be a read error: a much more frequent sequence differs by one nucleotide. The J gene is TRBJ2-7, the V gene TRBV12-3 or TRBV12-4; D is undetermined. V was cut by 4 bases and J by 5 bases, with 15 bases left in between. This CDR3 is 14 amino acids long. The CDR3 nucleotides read TGTGCCAGCAGTTATAGCAGGAGAGAGGACGAGCAGTACTTC. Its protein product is CASSYSRREDEQYF.

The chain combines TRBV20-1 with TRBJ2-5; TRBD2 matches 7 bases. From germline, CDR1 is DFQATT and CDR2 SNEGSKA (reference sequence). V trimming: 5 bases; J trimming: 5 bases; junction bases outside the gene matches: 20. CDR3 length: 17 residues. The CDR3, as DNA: TGCAGTGCTTTGCCGGATTGGAGATCGCGGGGGTACGAGACCCAGTACTTC. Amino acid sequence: CSALPDWRSRGYETQYF.

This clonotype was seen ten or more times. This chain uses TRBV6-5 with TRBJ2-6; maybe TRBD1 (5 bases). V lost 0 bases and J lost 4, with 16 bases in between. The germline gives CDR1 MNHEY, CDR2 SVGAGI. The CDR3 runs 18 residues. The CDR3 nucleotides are TGTGCCAGCAGTTACTCGCTGCAGGGATCCTCCGGGGCCAACGTCCTGACTTTC. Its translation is CASSYSLQGSSGANVLTF.